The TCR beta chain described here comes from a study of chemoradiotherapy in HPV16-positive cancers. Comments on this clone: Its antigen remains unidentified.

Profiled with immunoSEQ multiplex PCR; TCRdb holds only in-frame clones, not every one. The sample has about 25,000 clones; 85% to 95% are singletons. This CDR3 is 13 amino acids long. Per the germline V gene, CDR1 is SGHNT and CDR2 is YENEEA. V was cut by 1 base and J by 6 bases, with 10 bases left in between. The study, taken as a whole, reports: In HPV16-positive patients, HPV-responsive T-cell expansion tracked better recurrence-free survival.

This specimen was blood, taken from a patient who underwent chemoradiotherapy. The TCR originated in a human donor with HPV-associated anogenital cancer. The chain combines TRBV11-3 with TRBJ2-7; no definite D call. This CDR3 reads CASSLVWAAEQYF. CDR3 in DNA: TGTGCCAGCAGCTTAGTATGGGCAGCCGAGCAGTACTTC.